This TCR beta chain was observed in a study of metastatic and nonmetastatic thyroid tumors. Study-wide background: A comparison of repertoires was made across blood and tumor or nodule tissue from malignant and benign thyroid patients.

Patients were all untreated before their thyroid surgery. Concerning this clone itself: The antigen is undetermined.

Broader study findings: Malignant thyroid tumors reportedly had TCR beta diversity that was significantly higher than in benign nodules, in blood and tumor.

The authors' processing: Clinicopathological groups supplied CDR3 differences that were used to build a distant-metastasis classifier for papillary thyroid cancer. With MiXCR, TCRdb called clones anew from the PCR reads. These V and J calls originate from TCRdb's pipeline instead of the authors' own analysis. The sample contains approximately 60,000 clones, 25% to 35% of which appear only once. The CDR3 runs 15 residues. Trimming took 7 bases from V and 7 from J; bases not matched to a gene: 9. Germline CDR1 and CDR2: MNHEY and SMNVEV (reference sequence). The material sequenced was blood. This sequence joins TRBV27 and TRBJ1-6; 8 positions match TRBD1. The clonotype was recovered from a female donor with papillary thyroid cancer or a benign thyroid nodule (not recorded which). Some clones in this sample may be carry-over from other donors' samples. CDR3 nucleotides: TGTGCCAGCAAGCTCGGGACAGGCAAGAATTCACCCCTCCACTTT. Its translation is CASKLGTGKNSPLHF.